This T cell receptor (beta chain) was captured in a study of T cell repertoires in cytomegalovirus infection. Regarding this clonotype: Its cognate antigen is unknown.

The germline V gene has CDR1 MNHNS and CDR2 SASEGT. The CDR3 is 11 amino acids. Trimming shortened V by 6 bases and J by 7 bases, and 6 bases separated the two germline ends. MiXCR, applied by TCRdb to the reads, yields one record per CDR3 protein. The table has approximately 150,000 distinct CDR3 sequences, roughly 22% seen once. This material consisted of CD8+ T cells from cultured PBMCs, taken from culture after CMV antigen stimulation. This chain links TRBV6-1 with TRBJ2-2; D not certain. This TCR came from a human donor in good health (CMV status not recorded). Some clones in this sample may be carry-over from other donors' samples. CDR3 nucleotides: TGTGCCAGCAGGGAGATCGGGGAGCTGTTTTTT. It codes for CASREIGELFF.